This T cell receptor beta chain was retrieved from a study of blood T cell repertoires in COVID-19. Turning to the study itself: Whether acute or convalescent, the COVID-19 samples came from the United States, Italy and Spain. The analysed material was cDNA or gDNA that came from T cells, B-cell-depleted T cells, or PBMCs.

Germline CDR1 reads WNHNN; CDR2 reads SYGVQD (reference sequence). Trimming cost V 6 bases and J 0 bases, with 6 bases left between them. The CDR3 is made up of 13 amino acids. Authors' methods: Estimation of nucleated cell counts relied on the amplification of reference gene primers. Profiled with immunoSEQ multiplex PCR; TCRdb holds only in-frame clones, not every one. V and J calls and clone size are given by that table; D and trimming were obtained from the DNA. The sample shows around 130,000 clones, approximately 84% of them seen only once. The specimen sequenced was peripheral blood. This sequence was found in a man aged 55 to 70 with acute or convalescent COVID-19. The chain employs TRBV10-1 and TRBJ1-5, with a possible D match to TRBD1 (5 bases). In DNA form, the CDR3 reads TGCGCCAGCAGCAGGGATAGCAATCAGCCCCAGCATTTT. Protein product: CASSRDSNQPQHF.